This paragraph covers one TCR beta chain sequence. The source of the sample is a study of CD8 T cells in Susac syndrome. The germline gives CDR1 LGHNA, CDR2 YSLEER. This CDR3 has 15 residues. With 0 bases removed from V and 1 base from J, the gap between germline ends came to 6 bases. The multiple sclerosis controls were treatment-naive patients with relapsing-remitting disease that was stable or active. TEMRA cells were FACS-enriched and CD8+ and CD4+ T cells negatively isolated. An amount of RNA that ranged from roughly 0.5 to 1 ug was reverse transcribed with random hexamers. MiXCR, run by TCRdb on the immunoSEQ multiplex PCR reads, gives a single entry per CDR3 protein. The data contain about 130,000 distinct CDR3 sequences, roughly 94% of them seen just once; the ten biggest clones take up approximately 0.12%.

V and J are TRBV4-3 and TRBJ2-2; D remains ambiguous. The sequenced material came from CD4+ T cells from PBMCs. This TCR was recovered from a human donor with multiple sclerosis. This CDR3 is CASSQEAENTGELFF. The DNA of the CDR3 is TGCGCCAGCAGCCAAGAGGCGGAGAACACCGGGGAGCTGTTTTTT.